The 20 T cell receptor beta chains listed next were all sequenced from one sample in a study of radiotherapy plus CTLA-4 blockade in lung cancer. Data came from immunoSEQ multiplex PCR; TCRdb stores just in-frame clones and leaves some out. The sample includes about 36,000 clones, approximately 77% of them seen just once. The specimen comprised peripheral blood, sampled from a patient treated with radiotherapy plus ipilimumab. The origin of the receptors is a human donor with non-small cell lung cancer who had stable disease on radiotherapy plus ipilimumab.

The CDR3 is CASKGRENTGELFF. For the CDR3, the DNA is TGTGCCAGCAAAGGACGGGAGAACACCGGGGAGCTGTTTTTT. V is TRBV2 and J is TRBJ2-2; D possibly corresponds to TRBD2 (5 bases). The germline gives CDR1 SNHLY, CDR2 FYNNEI. V lost 7 bases and J lost 1, with 10 bases in between. The CDR3 covers 14 residues.

The chain uses TRBV11-2 and TRBJ2-3; the match to TRBD2 covers 8 bases. Germline CDR1 and CDR2: SGHAT and FQNNGV. The CDR3 totals 15 residues. The trim removed 4 bases at V and 4 bases at J, leaving 7 bases unmatched. CDR3 coding DNA: TGTGCCAGCAGCTCGGGGGGGCGATTTTCAGATACGCAGTATTTT. It specifies CASSSGGRFSDTQYF.

The gene calls are TRBV4-3 and TRBJ2-3; 7 bases map to TRBD2. The CDR3 sequence is 13 residues long. Unmatched junction bases numbered 3, after V lost 3 bases and J lost 6 bases. Germline assignment: CDR1 LGHNA and CDR2 YSLEER. The CDR3 here is CASSQKAGDTQYF. The CDR3, as DNA: TGCGCCAGCAGCCAGAAAGCGGGGGATACGCAGTATTTT.

This sequence joins TRBV28 and TRBJ2-7, with 7 bases fitting TRBD1. This CDR3 is 14 amino acids long. The germline CDR1 and CDR2 sequences are MDHEN and SYDVKM. Trimming took 7 bases from V and 4 from J; bases not matched to a gene: 10. CDR3 loop: CASIRQGTNYEQYF. The CDR3 region has the DNA TGTGCCAGCATAAGACAGGGTACTAATTACGAGCAGTACTTC.

The chain is built from TRBV20-1 and TRBJ2-4; D gene ambiguous. The germline CDR1 and CDR2 sequences are DFQATT and SNEGSKA (reference sequence). CDR3 length: 11 residues. The CDR3 region is CSSVAKNIQYF. The CDR3 DNA reads as TGCAGCTCGGTAGCCAAAAACATTCAGTACTTC.

J is TRBJ1-2 and V is TRBV7-9; TRBD1 aligns across 10 bases. CDR1 is SEHNR, CDR2 FQNEAQ, per germline (reference sequence). With 5 bases clipped from V and 3 bases from J, the junction kept 9 bases outside the gene matches. The CDR3 runs 16 residues. Here the CDR3 reads CASSLDRDRGDYGYTF. For the CDR3, the DNA is TGTGCCAGCAGCCTGGACCGGGACAGGGGAGACTATGGCTACACCTTC.

The chain combines TRBV20-1 with TRBJ1-1; weak D call: TRBD1 (5 bases). Germline V lookup: CDR1 DFQATT, CDR2 SNEGSKA (reference sequence). Trimming left V 6 bases short and J 11 bases short, with 13 bases between. The CDR3 contains 10 residues. For the CDR3, the DNA is TGCAGTGCCCGGGGGACGAAGGCTTTCTTT. This codes for CSARGTKAFF.

This clone was observed a handful of times. The rearrangement uses TRBV2 and TRBJ1-6, with a possible D match to TRBD1 (6 bases). V was pared by 6 bases and J by 6 bases, with 9 bases between. Per the germline V gene, CDR1 is SNHLY and CDR2 is FYNNEI. This CDR3 comprises 13 residues. The CDR3 DNA is TGTGCCAGCAGGGGAGGGGGTAATTCACCCCTCCACTTT. Protein product: CASRGGGNSPLHF. Drawing the rest from reference TRBV2 and TRBJ1-6, the complete variable domain is EPEVTQTPSHQVTQMGQEVILRCVPISNHLYFYWYRQILGQKVEFLVSFYNNEISEKSEIFDDQFSVERPDGSNFTLKIRSTKLEDSAMYFCASRGGGNSPLHFGNGTRLTVT.

V and J are TRBV2 and TRBJ2-7, with D hard to call. The germline CDR1 and CDR2 sequences are SNHLY and FYNNEI. Deletions cut 4 bases from V and 0 bases from J, with 10 bases between. The CDR3 extends over 14 amino acids. Here the CDR3 DNA reads TGTGCCAGCAGTGTCGACACGCACTCCTACGAGCAGTACTTC. This codes for CASSVDTHSYEQYF. The full variable domain, with the rest looked up from reference TRBV2 and TRBJ2-7, is EPEVTQTPSHQVTQMGQEVILRCVPISNHLYFYWYRQILGQKVEFLVSFYNNEISEKSEIFDDQFSVERPDGSNFTLKIRSTKLEDSAMYFCASSVDTHSYEQYFGPGTRLTVT.

The chain couples TRBV7-2 to TRBJ1-2; 12 bases align to TRBD1. The CDR3 spans 15 residues. Germline loops: CDR1 SGHTA, CDR2 FQGNSA. V was clipped by 5 bases and J by 3 bases; unmatched bases: 4. The CDR3 loop is CASSLGTGGDYGYTF. DNA of the CDR3: TGTGCCAGCAGCCTTGGGACAGGGGGCGACTATGGCTACACCTTC.

This clone appeared once. The chain carries TRBV5-1 and TRBJ1-2; TRBD1 agrees at 7 bases. Unmatched junction bases numbered 14, after V lost 4 bases and J lost 5 bases. The CDR3 is 16 amino acids. CDR1 and CDR2 from the germline V gene are SGHRS and YFSETQ. The CDR3 nucleotides read TGCGCCAGCAGCCCGAATATACAGGGGAACTCTTATGGCTACACCTTC. Protein: CASSPNIQGNSYGYTF.

The rearrangement links TRBV19 to TRBJ2-7; TRBD1 agrees at 9 bases. The CDR3 extends over 14 amino acids. Per germline, CDR1 LNHDA and CDR2 SQIVND (reference sequence). Trimming cost V 5 bases and J 7 bases; bases outside gene matches: 9. The CDR3: CASSRGQGLWEQYF. The CDR3 DNA follows: TGTGCCAGTAGTCGGGGACAGGGCTTGTGGGAGCAGTACTTC. Using reference TRBV19 and TRBJ2-7 for the parts outside the CDR3, the full variable domain is DGGITQSPKYLFRKEGQNVTLSCEQNLNHDAMYWYRQDPGQGLRLIYYSQIVNDFQKGDIAEGYSVSREKKESFPLTVTSAQKNPTAFYLCASSRGQGLWEQYFGPGTRLTVT.

This chain uses TRBV15 with TRBJ2-1, with D possibly matching TRBD1 (5 bases). V was clipped by 0 bases and J by 8 bases, with 14 bases between them. The CDR3 length is 15 residues. CDR1 and CDR2 (germline): LNHNV, YYDKDF (reference sequence). As DNA, the CDR3 is TGTGCCACCAGCAGAGAACCCCAGATCAGGGATGAGCAGTTCTTC. Translation gives CATSREPQIRDEQFF.

In this sample, this clone turned up a few times. Since a far larger clone is one base different, this is likely a read error. The chain carries TRBV4-3 and TRBJ1-1, with TRBD1 matching over 7 bases. This CDR3 is 14 amino acids long. V was pared by 5 bases and J by 4 bases, with 7 bases of the junction left unmatched. Per germline, CDR1 LGHNA and CDR2 YSLEER. CDR3 sequence reads: CASSSTGFGTEAFF. DNA of the CDR3: TGCGCCAGCAGCTCGACAGGGTTCGGCACTGAAGCTTTCTTT.

The chain couples TRBV2 to TRBJ2-5; no reliable D call. Between the trimmed V and J ends, which lost 9 bases and 3 bases, there was a span of 17 bases. This CDR3 spans 14 amino acids. Germline values: CDR1 SNHLY, CDR2 FYNNEI. In nucleotides, the CDR3 is TGTGCCAGTCACGCTCGTCTGAGGAAAGAGACCCAGTACTTC. Amino acid sequence: CASHARLRKETQYF.

The rearrangement joins TRBV25-1 to TRBJ1-1, with D unresolved. Trimming cost V 6 bases and J 1 base, with 9 bases left between them. The CDR3 runs 13 residues. From germline, CDR1 is MGHDK and CDR2 SYGVNS. In nucleotides, the CDR3 is TGTGCCAGCAGGTTCGCAGAGAACACTGAAGCTTTCTTT. This encodes CASRFAENTEAFF.

The gene calls are TRBV6-6 and TRBJ2-1; D gene ambiguous. Germline loops: CDR1 MNHNY, CDR2 SVGAGI (reference sequence). Trimming cost V 3 bases and J 2 bases, with 8 bases left between them. CDR3 length equals 14 residues. The CDR3 protein is CASSYSRTYNEQFF. CDR3 nucleotides: TGTGCCAGCAGTTATAGCCGAACCTACAATGAGCAGTTCTTC.

With regard to this clone: Relative to the germline gene, one junction end is altered; a read error may explain this. DNA for the CDR3: TGTACCAGCAGCTTGGATCTCTACGAGCAGTACTTC. Its translation: CTSSLDLYEQYF. This rearrangement joins TRBV5-4 to TRBJ2-7; D unresolved. This CDR3 region has 12 residues. Germline V CDR1 and CDR2: SGHNT, YYREEE (reference sequence).

This sequence joins TRBV4-3 and TRBJ2-1; possibly TRBD2 for D (6 bases). This CDR3 comprises 16 residues. The germline V and J ends were trimmed by 4 bases and 8 bases, with 21 bases remaining between them. CDR1 and CDR2 (germline): LGHNA, YSLEER. In DNA, the CDR3 is TGCGCCAGCAGCCGCCACAGGTTGGGGCCTAGCGATGAGCAGTTCTTC. This codes for CASSRHRLGPSDEQFF.

The chain couples TRBV30 to TRBJ1-5, with D possibly matching TRBD1 (6 bases). Trimming removed 2 bases from V and 10 bases from J, with 15 bases in between. The CDR3 sequence is 13 residues long. Germline-derived CDR1 and CDR2 are GTSNPN and SVGIG (reference sequence). The CDR3 nucleotides read TGTGCCTGGAGTACCACAGGGAAAGGACCCCAGCATTTT. Its protein is CAWSTTGKGPQHF.